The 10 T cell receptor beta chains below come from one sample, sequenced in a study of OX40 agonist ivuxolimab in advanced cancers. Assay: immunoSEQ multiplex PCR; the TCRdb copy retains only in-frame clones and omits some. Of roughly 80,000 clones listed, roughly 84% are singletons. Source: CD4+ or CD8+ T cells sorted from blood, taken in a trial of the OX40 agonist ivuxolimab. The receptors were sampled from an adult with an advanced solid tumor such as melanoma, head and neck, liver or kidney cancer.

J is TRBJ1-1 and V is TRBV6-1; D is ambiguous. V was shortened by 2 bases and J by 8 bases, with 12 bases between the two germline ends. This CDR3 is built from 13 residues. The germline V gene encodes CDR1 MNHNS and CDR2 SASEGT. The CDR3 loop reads CASSEWELGEAFF. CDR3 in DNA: TGTGCCAGCAGTGAATGGGAATTAGGGGAAGCTTTCTTT.

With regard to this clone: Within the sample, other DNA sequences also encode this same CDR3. The CDR3 DNA reads TGCGCCAGCAGCTTGGTTGGCAGGAACACTGAAGCTTTCTTT. This gives the protein CASSLVGRNTEAFF. The chain couples TRBV5-1 to TRBJ1-1, with unresolved D. Trimming took 0 bases from V and 1 from J, leaving 7 bases between them. Germline V lookup: CDR1 SGHRS, CDR2 YFSETQ. The CDR3 has 14 residues. The full variable domain, in which reference TRBV5-1 and TRBJ1-1 provide the parts outside the CDR3, is KAGVTQTPRYLIKTRGQQVTLSCSPISGHRSVSWYQQTPGQGLQFLFEYFSETQRNKGNFPGRFSGRQFSNSRSEMNVSTLELGDSALYLCASSLVGRNTEAFFGQGTRLTVV.

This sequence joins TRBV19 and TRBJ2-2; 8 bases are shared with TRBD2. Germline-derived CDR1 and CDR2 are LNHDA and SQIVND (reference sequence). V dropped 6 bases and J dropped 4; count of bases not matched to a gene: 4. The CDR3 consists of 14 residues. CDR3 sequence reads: CASSGGAFTGELFF. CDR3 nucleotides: TGTGCCAGTAGCGGGGGGGCCTTCACCGGGGAGCTGTTTTTT.

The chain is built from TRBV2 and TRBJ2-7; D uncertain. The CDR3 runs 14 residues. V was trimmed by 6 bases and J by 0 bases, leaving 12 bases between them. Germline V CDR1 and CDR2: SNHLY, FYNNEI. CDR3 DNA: TGTGCCAGCAGCGCCTCGGCGGCCTCCTACGAGCAGTACTTC. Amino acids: CASSASAASYEQYF.

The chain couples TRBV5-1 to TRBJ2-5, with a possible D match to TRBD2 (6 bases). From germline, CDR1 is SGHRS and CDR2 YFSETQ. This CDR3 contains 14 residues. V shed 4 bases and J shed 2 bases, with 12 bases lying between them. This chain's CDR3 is CASSLAKAQETQYF. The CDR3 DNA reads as TGCGCCAGCAGCCTAGCGAAAGCGCAAGAGACCCAGTACTTC.

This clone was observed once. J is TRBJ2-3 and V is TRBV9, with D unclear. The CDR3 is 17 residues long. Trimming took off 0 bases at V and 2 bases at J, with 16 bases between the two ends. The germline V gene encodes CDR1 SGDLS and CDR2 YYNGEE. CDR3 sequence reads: CASSVAPTRSNTDTQYF. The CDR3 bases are TGTGCCAGCAGCGTAGCCCCGACACGTAGCAACACAGATACGCAGTATTTT.

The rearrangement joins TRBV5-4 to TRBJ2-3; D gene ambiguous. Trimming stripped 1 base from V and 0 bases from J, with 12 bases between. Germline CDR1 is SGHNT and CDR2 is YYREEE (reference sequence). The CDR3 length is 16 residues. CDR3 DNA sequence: TGTGCCAGCAGCTTGCGTACAGTAACTAGCACAGATACGCAGTATTTT. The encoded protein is CASSLRTVTSTDTQYF. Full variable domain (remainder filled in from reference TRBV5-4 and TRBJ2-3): ETGVTQSPTHLIKTRGQQVTLRCSSQSGHNTVSWYQQALGQGPQFIFQYYREEENGRGNFPPRFSGLQFPNYSSELNVNALELDDSALYLCASSLRTVTSTDTQYFGPGTRLTVL.

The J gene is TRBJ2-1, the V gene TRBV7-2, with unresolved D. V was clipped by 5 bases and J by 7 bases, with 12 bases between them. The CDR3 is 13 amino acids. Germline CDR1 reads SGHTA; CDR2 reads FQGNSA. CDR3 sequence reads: CASSPRLGNEQFF. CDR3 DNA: TGTGCCAGCAGCCCCCGACTGGGAAATGAGCAGTTCTTC.

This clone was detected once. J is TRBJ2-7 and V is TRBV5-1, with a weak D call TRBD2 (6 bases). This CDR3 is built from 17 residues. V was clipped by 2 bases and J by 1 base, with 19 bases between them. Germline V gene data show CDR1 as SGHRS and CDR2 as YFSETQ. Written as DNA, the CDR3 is TGCGCCAGCAGCTTTTTGCCGCCGAGGGGAGGATCCTACGAGCAGTACTTC. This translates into CASSFLPPRGGSYEQYF.

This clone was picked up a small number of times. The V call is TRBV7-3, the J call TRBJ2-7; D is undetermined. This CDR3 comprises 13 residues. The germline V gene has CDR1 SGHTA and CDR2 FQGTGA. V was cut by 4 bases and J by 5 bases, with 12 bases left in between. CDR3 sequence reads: CASSYIPQNEQYF. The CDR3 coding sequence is TGTGCCAGCAGCTACATCCCACAGAACGAGCAGTACTTC.